The T cell receptor (beta chain) described here comes from a study of CD8+CD57+ T cells in acquired aplastic anemia. Patients sequenced had flow cytometry evidence of CD8+CD57+ cell expansion. The CDR3 consists of 13 residues. V dropped 5 bases and J dropped 4 bases, with 10 bases sitting between them. Germline CDR1 and CDR2: MNHNS and SASEGT. Profiling of TCR beta VDJ combinations and CDR3 sequences used genomic DNA as template. One entry per CDR3 protein results from TCRdb running MiXCR on the reads. The sample lists 80,000 to 100,000 distinct CDR3 sequences, roughly two thirds occurring once. This TCR was recovered from a human donor with aplastic anemia. V is TRBV6-1 and J is TRBJ2-3; unclear D gene. The specimen sequenced was sorted CD4+, CD8+, or CD8+CD57+ T cells (not recorded which) from PBMCs. CDR3: CASSRTFSDTQYF. The CDR3, as DNA: TGTGCCAGCAGTCGAACGTTCTCAGATACGCAGTATTTT.